These T cell receptor beta chains were read from a single sample in a study of CD8 T cells in Susac syndrome. TCRdb redid the calling of the immunoSEQ multiplex PCR reads with MiXCR, one entry per CDR3 protein. The data hold some 57,000 distinct CDR3 sequences, with approximately 92% observed a single time. The sample comprised CD8+ T cells from PBMCs. Receptors originate from a human donor in good health. CDR3s include the opening cysteine and the closing phenylalanine or tryptophan. Fields, in order: clone size, D gene, V gene, J gene, CDR3 protein, CDR3 DNA. The D gene is left open where the match is weak. A clone size is listed for some rows: how often the clone was seen (once, few, many), or a class if it is expanded.

size: .
D: .
V: TRBV30
J: TRBJ2-5
CDR3: CACFPVGIKRETQYF
DNA: TGTGCCTGCTTCCCAGTAGGAATAAAACGAGAGACCCAGTACTTC

size: .
D: .
V: TRBV19
J: TRBJ2-5
CDR3: CASSIVQSEETQYF
DNA: TGTGCCAGTAGTATAGTTCAGAGCGAAGAGACCCAGTACTTC

size: .
D: .
V: TRBV12-3/TRBV12-4
J: TRBJ1-1
CDR3: CASSPGLFSEAFF
DNA: TGTGCCAGCAGTCCGGGACTCTTTAGTGAAGCTTTCTTT

size: once
D: .
V: TRBV29-1
J: TRBJ2-1
CDR3: CSVEDGLKGGADEQFF
DNA: TGCAGCGTTGAAGATGGTTTAAAGGGGGGGGCCGATGAGCAGTTCTTC

size: .
D: .
V: TRBV28
J: TRBJ1-5
CDR3: CASSSGADHQPQHF
DNA: TGTGCCAGCAGTTCCGGAGCAGATCATCAGCCCCAGCATTTT

size: .
D: .
V: TRBV10-3
J: TRBJ2-3
CDR3: CAILQGGADTQYF
DNA: TGTGCCATCTTACAGGGTGGCGCAGATACGCAGTATTTT

size: .
D: .
V: TRBV3-1
J: TRBJ2-3
CDR3: CASSQGSIAPDTQYF
DNA: TGTGCCAGCAGCCAAGGGTCGATCGCCCCAGATACGCAGTATTTT

size: .
D: .
V: TRBV6-2/TRBV6-3
J: TRBJ1-5
CDR3: CASSYSGLSSRSPQHF
DNA: TGTGCCAGCAGTTACTCCGGGCTTTCGTCCCGTTCGCCCCAGCATTTT

size: .
D: .
V: TRBV20-1
J: TRBJ2-1
CDR3: CSARELASYNEQFF
DNA: TGCAGTGCTAGAGAGTTAGCTTCGTACAATGAGCAGTTCTTC

size: few
D: .
V: TRBV24-1
J: TRBJ2-4
CDR3: CATSDPTDPARIQYF
DNA: TGTGCCACCAGTGATCCTACCGACCCTGCCCGAATTCAGTACTTC

size: once
D: .
V: TRBV20-1
J: TRBJ2-7
CDR3: CSARDKSYEQYF
DNA: TGCAGTGCTAGGGACAAATCCTACGAGCAGTACTTC

size: few
D: .
V: TRBV6-5
J: TRBJ1-1
CDR3: CASSYSGGGFAEAFF
DNA: TGTGCCAGCAGTTACTCGGGAGGGGGATTCGCTGAAGCTTTCTTT

size: once
D: TRBD1
V: TRBV7-9
J: TRBJ2-7
CDR3: CASSLWTGREEAYEQYF
DNA: TGTGCCAGCAGCCTATGGACAGGCCGCGAAGAGGCCTACGAGCAGTACTTC

size: .
D: .
V: TRBV11-2
J: TRBJ2-3
CDR3: CASSRPQSQATDTQYF
DNA: TGTGCCAGCAGCCGACCGCAGTCACAGGCGACAGATACGCAGTATTTT

size: .
D: TRBD1
V: TRBV7-9
J: TRBJ1-1
CDR3: CASSPPTGWTEAFF
DNA: TGTGCCAGCAGCCCTCCGACAGGGTGGACTGAAGCTTTCTTT

size: .
D: TRBD1
V: TRBV7-9
J: TRBJ1-1
CDR3: CASSLVGTGASEAFF
DNA: TGTGCCAGCAGCTTAGTTGGGACAGGGGCTTCTGAAGCTTTCTTT

size: .
D: TRBD2
V: TRBV5-4
J: TRBJ2-5
CDR3: CASSPPGLAGDETQCF
DNA: TGTGCCAGCAGCCCGCCGGGACTAGCGGGGGATGAGACCCAGTGCTTC

size: .
D: .
V: TRBV6-5
J: TRBJ2-7
CDR3: CASSFGRDVYEQYF
DNA: TGTGCCAGCAGTTTTGGCCGGGACGTCTACGAGCAGTACTTC

size: .
D: .
V: TRBV6-2/TRBV6-3
J: TRBJ1-2
CDR3: CASAPPAFNYGYTF
DNA: TGTGCCAGCGCCCCACCAGCTTTTAACTATGGCTACACCTTC

size: .
D: .
V: TRBV12-3/TRBV12-4
J: TRBJ2-2
CDR3: CASSRTPTGELFF
DNA: TGTGCCAGCAGCCGAACACCAACCGGGGAGCTGTTTTTT

size: .
D: .
V: TRBV11-2
J: TRBJ2-7
CDR3: CASSLVSRGGSYEQYF
DNA: TGTGCCAGCAGCTTAGTCTCCCGTGGCGGCTCCTACGAGCAGTACTTC

size: .
D: .
V: TRBV18
J: TRBJ1-3
CDR3: CASSPPGVRNTIYF
DNA: TGTGCCAGCTCACCCCCCGGGGTGCGAAACACCATATATTTT

size: .
D: .
V: TRBV6-5
J: TRBJ1-6
CDR3: CASSYSDRAPNSPLHF
DNA: TGTGCCAGCAGTTACTCGGACAGAGCCCCTAATTCACCCCTCCACTTT

size: .
D: TRBD1
V: TRBV27
J: TRBJ2-6
CDR3: CASRGTGGDGANVLTF
DNA: TGTGCCAGCAGAGGGACAGGGGGCGACGGGGCCAACGTCCTGACTTTC

size: .
D: TRBD1
V: TRBV29-1
J: TRBJ1-2
CDR3: CSVEEGRGQGASNYGYTF
DNA: TGCAGCGTTGAAGAAGGACGCGGACAGGGGGCTTCTAACTATGGCTACACCTTC

size: .
D: .
V: TRBV6-5
J: TRBJ1-1
CDR3: CASSYSDSTEAFF
DNA: TGTGCCAGCAGTTACTCGGACAGTACCGAAGCTTTCTTT

size: .
D: .
V: TRBV6-1
J: TRBJ2-7
CDR3: CASSSSWGASYEQYF
DNA: TGTGCCAGCAGTTCTAGCTGGGGGGCGTCCTACGAGCAGTACTTC

size: .
D: TRBD1
V: TRBV4-1
J: TRBJ1-6
CDR3: CASSQPGTGGNSPLHF
DNA: TGCGCCAGCAGCCAACCCGGGACAGGGGGCAATTCACCCCTCCACTTT

size: .
D: .
V: TRBV5-6
J: TRBJ2-7
CDR3: CASSVERAWGYEQYF
DNA: TGTGCCAGCAGCGTAGAGAGGGCCTGGGGGTACGAGCAGTACTTC

size: few
D: .
V: TRBV15
J: TRBJ2-7
CDR3: CATSRTVGNYEQYF
DNA: TGTGCCACCAGCAGGACTGTGGGAAACTACGAGCAGTACTTC

size: .
D: .
V: TRBV11-1
J: TRBJ2-2
CDR3: CASSQRPGTGELFF
DNA: TGTGCCAGCAGCCAAAGACCGGGGACCGGGGAGCTGTTTTTT

size: .
D: .
V: TRBV7-6
J: TRBJ2-1
CDR3: CASSQIPSEQFF
DNA: TGTGCCAGCAGTCAAATCCCCAGTGAGCAGTTCTTC

size: .
D: TRBD2
V: TRBV4-2
J: TRBJ2-3
CDR3: CASSQDLAGGLTDTQYF
DNA: TGTGCCAGCAGCCAAGATCTAGCGGGGGGCCTCACAGATACGCAGTATTTT

size: .
D: .
V: TRBV29-1
J: TRBJ1-2
CDR3: CSSWGDEDYGYTF
DNA: TGCAGCTCCTGGGGGGACGAGGACTATGGCTACACCTTC

size: .
D: .
V: TRBV12-3/TRBV12-4
J: TRBJ2-1
CDR3: CASSPGQSSSYNEQFF
DNA: TGTGCCAGCAGTCCCGGACAGTCTAGCTCCTACAATGAGCAGTTCTTC

size: .
D: .
V: TRBV5-4
J: TRBJ1-4
CDR3: CASSPRPREKLFF
DNA: TGTGCCAGCAGCCCGAGACCACGAGAAAAACTGTTTTTT